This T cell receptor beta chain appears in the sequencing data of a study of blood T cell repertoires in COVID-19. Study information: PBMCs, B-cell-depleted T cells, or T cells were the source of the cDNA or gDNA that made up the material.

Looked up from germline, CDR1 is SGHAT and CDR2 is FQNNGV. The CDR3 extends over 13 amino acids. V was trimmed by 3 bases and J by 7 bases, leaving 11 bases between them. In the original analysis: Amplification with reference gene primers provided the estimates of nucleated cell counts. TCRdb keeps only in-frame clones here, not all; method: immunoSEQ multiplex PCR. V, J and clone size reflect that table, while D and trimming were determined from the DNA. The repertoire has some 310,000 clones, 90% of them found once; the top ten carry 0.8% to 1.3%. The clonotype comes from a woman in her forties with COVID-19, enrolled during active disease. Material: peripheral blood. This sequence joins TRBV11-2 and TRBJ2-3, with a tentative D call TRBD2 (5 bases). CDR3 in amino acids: CASSLDWEHTQYF. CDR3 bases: TGTGCCAGCAGCTTGGACTGGGAGCATACGCAGTATTTT.